This T cell receptor beta chain was sequenced in a study of blood T cell repertoires in COVID-19. Sequenced by immunoSEQ multiplex PCR; TCRdb stores in-frame clones only, minus some. This sample yields over 250,000 clones, of which 85% are seen a single time; approximately 12% belongs to the top ten. CDR1 is KGHSH, CDR2 LQKENI, per germline. This CDR3 comprises 17 residues. J lost 6 bases, V lost 0 bases, and 6 bases had no gene match. The chain joins TRBV18 to TRBJ2-1; TRBD2 matches at 12 bases. The TCR originated in a human donor in a cohort sampled during active COVID-19. What was sequenced was peripheral blood. The CDR3 spells CASSPPGLAGKINEQFF. In DNA, the CDR3 is TGTGCCAGCTCACCACCGGGACTAGCGGGTAAGATCAATGAGCAGTTCTTC. Drawing the rest from reference TRBV18 and TRBJ2-1, the complete variable domain is NAGVMQNPRHLVRRRGQEARLRCSPMKGHSHVYWYRQLPEEGLKFMVYLQKENIIDESGMPKERFSAEFPKEGPSILRIQQVVRGDSAAYFCASSPPGLAGKINEQFFGPGTRLTVL.